This TCR beta chain came from a study of T-cell reconstitution after alpha-beta-depleted transplantation in children. A library of TCRbeta sequences, prepared with unique molecular identifiers, was generated. From the PCR reads, TCRdb called clonotypes with MiXCR, one entry per CDR3 protein. The sample yields about 540,000 distinct CDR3 sequences, around 17% seen once. The clonotype originates from a human donor who donated a stem cell graft to a child with acute lymphoblastic leukemia. Sample: PBMCs from the stem cell graft donor, taken from the stem cell graft.

CDR3 in DNA: TGTGCCAGCAGCCAAGGTTTGGGAATAGCCTACGAGCAGTACTTC. It is translated as CASSQGLGIAYEQYF. The chain is built from TRBV14 and TRBJ2-7; D not resolved. The CDR3 has 15 amino acids. With 1 base removed from V and 2 bases from J, the gap between germline ends came to 12 bases. CDR1 is SGHDN and CDR2 is FVKESK in the germline V gene.